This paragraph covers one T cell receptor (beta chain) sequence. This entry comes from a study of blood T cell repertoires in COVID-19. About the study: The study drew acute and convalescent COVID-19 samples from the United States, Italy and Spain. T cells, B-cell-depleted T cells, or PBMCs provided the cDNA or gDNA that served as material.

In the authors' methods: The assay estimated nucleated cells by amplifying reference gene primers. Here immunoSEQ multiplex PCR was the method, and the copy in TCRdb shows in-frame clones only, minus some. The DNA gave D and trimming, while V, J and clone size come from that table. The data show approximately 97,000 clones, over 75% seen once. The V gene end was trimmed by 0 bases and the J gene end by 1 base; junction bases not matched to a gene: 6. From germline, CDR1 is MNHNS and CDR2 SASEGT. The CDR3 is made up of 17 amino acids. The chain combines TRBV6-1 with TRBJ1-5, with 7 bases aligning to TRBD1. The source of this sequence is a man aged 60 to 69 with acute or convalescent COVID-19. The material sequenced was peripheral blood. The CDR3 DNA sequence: TGTGCCAGCAGTGAAGCCGCAGGGGGTGTGAGCAATCAGCCCCAGCATTTT. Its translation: CASSEAAGGVSNQPQHF.